This is a list of T cell receptor beta chains from one sample in a study of cytomegalovirus exposure and HLA in healthy donors. Profiled with immunoSEQ multiplex PCR; TCRdb holds only in-frame clones, not every one. Its table lists 53,000 or so clones. Sample: PBMCs. Receptor source: a man between 18 and 29 years old in good health and CMV-seropositive. CDR3s include the opening cysteine and the closing phenylalanine or tryptophan.

J gene: TRBJ2-1
V gene: TRBV5-1
CDR3 protein: CASSLDRTSGYNEQFF

J gene: TRBJ1-2
V gene: TRBV5-5
CDR3 protein: CASSLRGNYGYTF

J gene: TRBJ2-7
V gene: TRBV11-3
CDR3 protein: CASSLEAGDGVDQYF

J gene: TRBJ1-1
V gene: TRBV5-6
CDR3 protein: CASSLIDRVGTEAFF

J gene: TRBJ2-1
V gene: TRBV7-3
CDR3 protein: CASSVPGTTEQFF

J gene: TRBJ2-7
V gene: TRBV6-5
CDR3 protein: CASSYITSARYEQYF

J gene: TRBJ2-7
V gene: TRBV7-3
CDR3 protein: CASSLYGGRGYNEQYF

J gene: TRBJ2-3
V gene: TRBV11-2
CDR3 protein: CASSLDASGTGYTQYF

J gene: TRBJ2-1
V gene: TRBV9
CDR3 protein: CASSVRSGGPWASEQFF

J gene: .
V gene: TRBV15
CDR3 protein: CATSRDGNEQYF

J gene: TRBJ2-5
V gene: TRBV28
CDR3 protein: CASIKQGAVETQYF

J gene: TRBJ2-7
V gene: TRBV10-1
CDR3 protein: CATLDRANYEQYF

J gene: TRBJ2-5
V gene: TRBV18
CDR3 protein: CASSPTGTGSEQYF

J gene: TRBJ1-4
V gene: TRBV5-1
CDR3 protein: CASSPGQPTTNEKLFF

J gene: TRBJ2-7
V gene: TRBV6-1
CDR3 protein: CATTGTSLYEQYF

J gene: TRBJ2-6
V gene: TRBV30
CDR3 protein: CAWTTWGVGANVLTF

J gene: TRBJ1-1
V gene: TRBV11-3
CDR3 protein: CASSLEGHAEAFF

J gene: TRBJ1-2
V gene: TRBV9
CDR3 protein: CASSSSTGIEGYTF

J gene: TRBJ2-7
V gene: TRBV10-3
CDR3 protein: CAISEGAGQGVYEQYF

J gene: TRBJ1-1
V gene: TRBV7-9
CDR3 protein: CARNRVGTEAFF

J gene: TRBJ2-2
V gene: TRBV6-5
CDR3 protein: CASSYTQGLSGELFF

J gene: .
V gene: TRBV7-2
CDR3 protein: CASSISSGRGTYEQYF

J gene: TRBJ1-1
V gene: TRBV19
CDR3 protein: CASSNSVTGEAFF

J gene: TRBJ1-1
V gene: TRBV9
CDR3 protein: CASSVSPGNTEAFF

J gene: .
V gene: TRBV7-6
CDR3 protein: CASSLTGAHEQYF

J gene: TRBJ1-2
V gene: TRBV7-9
CDR3 protein: CASSSGEAHYGYTF

J gene: TRBJ1-1
V gene: TRBV6-6
CDR3 protein: CASSYEVGMNTEAFF

J gene: TRBJ1-4
V gene: TRBV30
CDR3 protein: CAWSTQGGNEKLFF

J gene: TRBJ2-3
V gene: TRBV11-2
CDR3 protein: CASSPGRVPKYF

J gene: .
V gene: TRBV18
CDR3 protein: CASSSGEGGYEQYF

J gene: TRBJ1-5
V gene: TRBV19
CDR3 protein: CASSADSNQPQHF

J gene: TRBJ2-7
V gene: TRBV4-2
CDR3 protein: CASSQELGAQYF

J gene: .
V gene: TRBV14
CDR3 protein: CASSPIAGVYEQYF

J gene: TRBJ2-7
V gene: TRBV7-9
CDR3 protein: CASSPQGAGAYEQYF

J gene: TRBJ2-7
V gene: TRBV27
CDR3 protein: CASSSGTSGYEQYF

J gene: TRBJ2-7
V gene: TRBV5-4
CDR3 protein: CASSLWAGNYEQYF

J gene: TRBJ2-1
V gene: TRBV18
CDR3 protein: CASSLQRGGRNEQFF

J gene: TRBJ2-1
V gene: TRBV7-9
CDR3 protein: CASSLGQLGLRYNEQFF

J gene: TRBJ2-1
V gene: TRBV30
CDR3 protein: CAWSEGLATHNEQFF

J gene: TRBJ2-7
V gene: TRBV30
CDR3 protein: CAWSAPNSYEQYF

J gene: TRBJ1-5
V gene: TRBV27
CDR3 protein: CASSNQGAGNQPQHF

J gene: TRBJ2-1
V gene: TRBV9
CDR3 protein: CASSVGGNNYNEQFF

J gene: TRBJ2-1
V gene: TRBV28
CDR3 protein: CASMDPGQGVYNEQFF